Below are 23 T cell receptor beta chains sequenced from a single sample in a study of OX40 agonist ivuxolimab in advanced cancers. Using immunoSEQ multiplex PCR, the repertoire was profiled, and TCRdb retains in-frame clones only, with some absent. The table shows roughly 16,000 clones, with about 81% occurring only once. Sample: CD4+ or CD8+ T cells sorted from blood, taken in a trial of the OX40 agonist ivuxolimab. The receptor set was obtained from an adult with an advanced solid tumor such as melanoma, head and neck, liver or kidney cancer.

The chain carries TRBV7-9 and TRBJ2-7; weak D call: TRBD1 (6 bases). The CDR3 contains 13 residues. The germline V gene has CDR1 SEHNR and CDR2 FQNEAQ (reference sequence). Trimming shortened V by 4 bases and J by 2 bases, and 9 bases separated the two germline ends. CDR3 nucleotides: TGTGCCAGCAGCTCGGACAGCACCTACGAGCAGTACTTC. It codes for CASSSDSTYEQYF.

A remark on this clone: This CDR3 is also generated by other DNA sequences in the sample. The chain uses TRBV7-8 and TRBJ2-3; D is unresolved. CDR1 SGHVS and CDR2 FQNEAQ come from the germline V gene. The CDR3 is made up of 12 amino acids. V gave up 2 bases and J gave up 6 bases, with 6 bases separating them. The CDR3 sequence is CASSLLSDTQYF. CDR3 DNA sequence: TGTGCCAGCAGCTTACTTTCCGATACGCAGTATTTT.

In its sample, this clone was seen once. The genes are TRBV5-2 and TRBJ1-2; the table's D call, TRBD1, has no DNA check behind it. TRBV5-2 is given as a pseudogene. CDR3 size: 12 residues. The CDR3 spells CASTAGDYGYTF. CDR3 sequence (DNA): TGTGCCAGCACAGCAGGGGACTATGGCTACACCTTC.

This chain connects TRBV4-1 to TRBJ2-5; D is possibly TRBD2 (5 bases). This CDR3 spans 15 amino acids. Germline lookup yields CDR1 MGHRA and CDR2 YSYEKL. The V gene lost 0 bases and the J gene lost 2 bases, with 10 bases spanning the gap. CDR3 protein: CASSQDQRAQETQYF. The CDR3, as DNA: TGCGCCAGCAGCCAAGATCAGAGGGCTCAAGAGACCCAGTACTTC.

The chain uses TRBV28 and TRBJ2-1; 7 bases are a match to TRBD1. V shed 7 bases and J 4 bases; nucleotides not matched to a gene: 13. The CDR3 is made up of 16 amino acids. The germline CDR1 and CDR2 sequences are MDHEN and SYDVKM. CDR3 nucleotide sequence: TGTGCCAGCACCCGGGACAGATCACACAATTACAATGAGCAGTTCTTC. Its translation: CASTRDRSHNYNEQFF. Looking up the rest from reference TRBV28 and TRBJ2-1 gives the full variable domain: DVKVTQSSRYLVKRTGEKVFLECVQDMDHENMFWYRQDPGLGLRLIYFSYDVKMKEKGDIPEGYSVSREKKERFSLILESASTNQTSMYLCASTRDRSHNYNEQFFGPGTRLTVL.

The CDR3 spells CASSYNGNEQFF. The DNA of the CDR3 is TGTGCCAGCAGTTACAATGGGAATGAGCAGTTCTTC. V is TRBV6-5 and J is TRBJ2-1; no firm D call. The CDR3 extends over 12 amino acids. The germline V and J ends were trimmed by 2 bases and 7 bases, with 6 bases remaining between them. Per the germline V gene, CDR1 is MNHEY and CDR2 is SVGAGI.

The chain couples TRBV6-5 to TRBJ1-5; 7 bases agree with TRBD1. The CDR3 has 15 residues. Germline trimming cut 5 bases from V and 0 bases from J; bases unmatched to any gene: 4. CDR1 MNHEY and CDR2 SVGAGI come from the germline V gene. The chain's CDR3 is CASSADRDSNQPQHF. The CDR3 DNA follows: TGTGCCAGCAGTGCAGACAGGGATAGCAATCAGCCCCAGCATTTT.

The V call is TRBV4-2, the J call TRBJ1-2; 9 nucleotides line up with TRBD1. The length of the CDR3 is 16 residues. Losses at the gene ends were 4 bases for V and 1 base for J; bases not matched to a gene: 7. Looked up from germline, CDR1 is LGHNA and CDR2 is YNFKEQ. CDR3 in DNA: TGTGCCAGCAGCCGGGGAGGGACAGGGAATAACTATGGCTACACCTTC. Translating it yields CASSRGGTGNNYGYTF.

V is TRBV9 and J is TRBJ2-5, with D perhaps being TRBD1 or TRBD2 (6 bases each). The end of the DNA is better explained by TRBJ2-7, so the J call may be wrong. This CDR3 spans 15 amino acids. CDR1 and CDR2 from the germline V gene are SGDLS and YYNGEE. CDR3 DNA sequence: TGTGCCAGCAGCTCTCGTTGGGGGGCCGCGGGCGAGCAGTACTTC. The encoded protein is CASSSRWGAAGEQYF.

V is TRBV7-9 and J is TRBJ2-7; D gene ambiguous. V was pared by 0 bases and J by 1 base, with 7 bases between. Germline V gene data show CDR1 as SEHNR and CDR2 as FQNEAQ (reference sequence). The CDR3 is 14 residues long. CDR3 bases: TGTGCCAGCAGCTTAGCGGTGGGGTCCTACGAGCAGTACTTC. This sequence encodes CASSLAVGSYEQYF.

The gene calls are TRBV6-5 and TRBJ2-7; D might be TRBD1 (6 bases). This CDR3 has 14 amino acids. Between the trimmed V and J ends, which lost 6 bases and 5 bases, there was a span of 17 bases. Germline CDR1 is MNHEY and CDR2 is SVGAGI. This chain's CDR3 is CASSIKQGPHEQYF. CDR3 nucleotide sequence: TGTGCCAGCAGCATAAAACAGGGTCCCCACGAGCAGTACTTC.

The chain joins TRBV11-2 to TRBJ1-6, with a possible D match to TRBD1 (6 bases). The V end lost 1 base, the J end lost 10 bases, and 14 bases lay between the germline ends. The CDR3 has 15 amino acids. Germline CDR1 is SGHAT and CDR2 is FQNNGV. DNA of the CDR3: TGTGCCAGCAGCTTAGGGGGGGCGGCTGGCTCACCCCTCCACTTT. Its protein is CASSLGGAAGSPLHF.

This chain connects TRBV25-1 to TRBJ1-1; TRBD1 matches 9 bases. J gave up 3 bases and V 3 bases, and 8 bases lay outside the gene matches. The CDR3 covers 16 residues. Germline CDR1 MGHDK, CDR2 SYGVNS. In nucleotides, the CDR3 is TGTGCCAGCAGTGACTTACAGGGGGCCGTGTACACTGAAGCTTTCTTT. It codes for CASSDLQGAVYTEAFF.

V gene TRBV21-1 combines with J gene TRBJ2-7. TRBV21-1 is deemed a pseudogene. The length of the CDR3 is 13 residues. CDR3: CASSKGGRTEQYF. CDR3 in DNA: TGTGCCAGCAGCAAAGGGGGAAGGACCGAGCAGTACTTC.

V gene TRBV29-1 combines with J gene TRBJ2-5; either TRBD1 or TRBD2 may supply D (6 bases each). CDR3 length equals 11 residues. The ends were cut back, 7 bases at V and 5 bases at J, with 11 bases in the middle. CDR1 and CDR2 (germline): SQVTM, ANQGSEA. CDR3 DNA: TGCAGCGCAAGAGGGGGGGAGACCCAGTACTTC. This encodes CSARGGETQYF. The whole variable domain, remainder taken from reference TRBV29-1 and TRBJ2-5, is SAVISQKPSRDICQRGTSLTIQCQVDSQVTMMFWYRQQPGQSLTLIATANQGSEATYESGFVIDKFPISRPNLTFSTLTVSNMSPEDSSIYLCSARGGETQYFGPGTRLLVL.

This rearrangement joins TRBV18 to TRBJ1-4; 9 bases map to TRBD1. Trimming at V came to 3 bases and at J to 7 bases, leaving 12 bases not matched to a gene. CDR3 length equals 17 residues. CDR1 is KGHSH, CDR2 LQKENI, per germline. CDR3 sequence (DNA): TGTGCCAGCTCACCCCAAGACAGGGGGATTTTCAGTGAAAAACTGTTTTTT. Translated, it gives CASSPQDRGIFSEKLFF.

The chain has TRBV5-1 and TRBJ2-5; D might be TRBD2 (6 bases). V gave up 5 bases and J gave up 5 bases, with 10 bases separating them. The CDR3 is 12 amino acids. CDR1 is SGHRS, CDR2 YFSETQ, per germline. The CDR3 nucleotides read TGCGCCAGCAGACTCAGCGGGGAGACCCAGTACTTC. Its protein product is CASRLSGETQYF.

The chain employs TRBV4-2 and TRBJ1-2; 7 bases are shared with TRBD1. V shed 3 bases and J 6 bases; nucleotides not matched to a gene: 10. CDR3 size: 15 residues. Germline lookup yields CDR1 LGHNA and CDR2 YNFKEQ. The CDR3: CASSQPAGGWDGYTF. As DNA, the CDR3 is TGTGCCAGCAGCCAGCCTGCAGGGGGGTGGGATGGCTACACCTTC.

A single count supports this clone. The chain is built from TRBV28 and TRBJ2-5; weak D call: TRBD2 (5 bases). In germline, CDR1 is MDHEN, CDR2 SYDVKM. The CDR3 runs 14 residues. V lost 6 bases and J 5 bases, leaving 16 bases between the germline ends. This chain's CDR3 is CASRNPPRAETQYF. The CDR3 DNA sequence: TGTGCCAGCAGGAATCCCCCGCGGGCCGAGACCCAGTACTTC.

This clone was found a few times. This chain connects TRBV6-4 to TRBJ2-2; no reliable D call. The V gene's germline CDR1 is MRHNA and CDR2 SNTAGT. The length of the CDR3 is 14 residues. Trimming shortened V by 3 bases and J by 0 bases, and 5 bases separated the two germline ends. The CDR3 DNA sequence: TGTGCCAGCAGTGATTCTTCGAACACCGGGGAGCTGTTTTTT. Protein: CASSDSSNTGELFF.

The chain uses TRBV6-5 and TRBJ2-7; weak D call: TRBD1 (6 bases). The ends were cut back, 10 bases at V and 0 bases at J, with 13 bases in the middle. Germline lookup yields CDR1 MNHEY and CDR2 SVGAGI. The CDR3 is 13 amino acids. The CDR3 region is CATRTDLSYEQYF. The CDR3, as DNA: TGTGCCACCCGGACAGACCTCTCCTACGAGCAGTACTTC.

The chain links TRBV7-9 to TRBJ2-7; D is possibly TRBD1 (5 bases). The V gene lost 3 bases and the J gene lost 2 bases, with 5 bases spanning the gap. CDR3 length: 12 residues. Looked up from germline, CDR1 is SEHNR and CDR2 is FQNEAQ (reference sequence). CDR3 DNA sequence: TGTGCCAGCAGCTTCAGGGCCTACGAGCAGTACTTC. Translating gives CASSFRAYEQYF.

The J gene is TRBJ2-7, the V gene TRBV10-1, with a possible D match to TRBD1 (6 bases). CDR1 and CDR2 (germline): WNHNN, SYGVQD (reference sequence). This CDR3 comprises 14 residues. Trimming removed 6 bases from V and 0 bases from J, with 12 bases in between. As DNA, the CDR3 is TGCGCCAGCAGCCGGGACATGAGCTCCTACGAGCAGTACTTC. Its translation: CASSRDMSSYEQYF.